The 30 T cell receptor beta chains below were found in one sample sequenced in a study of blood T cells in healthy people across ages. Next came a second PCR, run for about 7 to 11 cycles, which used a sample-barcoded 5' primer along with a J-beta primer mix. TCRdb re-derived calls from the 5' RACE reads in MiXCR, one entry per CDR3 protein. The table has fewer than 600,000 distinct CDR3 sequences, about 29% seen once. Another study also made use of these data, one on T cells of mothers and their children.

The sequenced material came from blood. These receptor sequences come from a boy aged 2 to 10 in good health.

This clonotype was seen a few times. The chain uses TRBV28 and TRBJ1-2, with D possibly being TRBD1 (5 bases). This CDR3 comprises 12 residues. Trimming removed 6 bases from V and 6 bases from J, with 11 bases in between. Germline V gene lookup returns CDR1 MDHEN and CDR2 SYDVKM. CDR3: CASRGREDGYTF. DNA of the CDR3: TGTGCCAGCAGGGGCAGGGAAGATGGCTACACCTTC.

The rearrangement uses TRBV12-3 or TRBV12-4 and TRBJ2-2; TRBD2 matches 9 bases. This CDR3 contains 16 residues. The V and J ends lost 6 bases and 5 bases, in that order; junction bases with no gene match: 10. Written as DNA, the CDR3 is TGTGCCAGCAGGGCCCCCGCGGGAGGGTGGACCGGGGAGCTGTTTTTT. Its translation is CASRAPAGGWTGELFF.

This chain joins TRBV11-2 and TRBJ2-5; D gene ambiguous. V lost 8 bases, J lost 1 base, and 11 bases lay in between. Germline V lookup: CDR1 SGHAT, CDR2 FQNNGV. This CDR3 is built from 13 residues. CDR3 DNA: TGTGCCAGCTCGAGGTTCTTCCAAGAGACCCAGTACTTC. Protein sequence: CASSRFFQETQYF.

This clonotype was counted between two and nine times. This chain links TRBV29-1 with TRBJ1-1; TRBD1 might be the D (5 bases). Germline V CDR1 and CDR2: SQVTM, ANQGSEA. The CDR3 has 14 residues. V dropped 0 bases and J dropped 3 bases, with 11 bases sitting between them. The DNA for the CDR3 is TGCAGCGTTGAAGAAAGGGACCTAGACACTGAAGCTTTCTTT. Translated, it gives CSVEERDLDTEAFF.

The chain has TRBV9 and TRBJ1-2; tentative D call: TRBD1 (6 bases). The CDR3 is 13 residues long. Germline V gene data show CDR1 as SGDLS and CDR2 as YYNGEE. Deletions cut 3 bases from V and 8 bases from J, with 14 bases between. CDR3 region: CASSGTVRRGYTF. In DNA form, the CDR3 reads TGTGCCAGCAGCGGGACAGTTCGCCGGGGCTACACCTTC.

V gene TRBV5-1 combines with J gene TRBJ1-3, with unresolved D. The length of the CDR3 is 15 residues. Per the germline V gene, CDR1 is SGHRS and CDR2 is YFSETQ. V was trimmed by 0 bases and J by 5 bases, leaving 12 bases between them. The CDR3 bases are TGCGCCAGCAGCTTGGACTGGTTCCCCAGAAACACCATATATTTT. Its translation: CASSLDWFPRNTIYF.

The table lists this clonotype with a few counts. The CDR3, as DNA: TGTGCCAGCAGCCCCCAGATGGCAAAAGGCGGCTACACCTTC. It is translated as CASSPQMAKGGYTF. The V and J genes are TRBV11-2 and TRBJ1-2; D is unclear. Germline CDR1 reads SGHAT; CDR2 reads FQNNGV. V was cut by 5 bases and J by 8 bases, with 18 bases left in between. The CDR3 length is 14 residues. Combining the CDR3 with reference TRBV11-2 and TRBJ1-2 gives the whole variable domain EAGVAQSPRYKIIEKRQSVAFWCNPISGHATLYWYQQILGQGPKLLIQFQNNGVVDDSQLPKDRFSAERLKGVDSTLKIQPAKLEDSAVYLCASSPQMAKGGYTFGSGTRLTVV.

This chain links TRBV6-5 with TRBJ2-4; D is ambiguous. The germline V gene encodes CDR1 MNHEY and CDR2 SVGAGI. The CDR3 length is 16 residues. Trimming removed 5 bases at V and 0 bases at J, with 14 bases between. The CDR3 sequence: CASSPAAYLAKNIQYF. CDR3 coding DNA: TGTGCCAGCAGTCCAGCCGCTTACCTAGCCAAAAACATTCAGTACTTC.

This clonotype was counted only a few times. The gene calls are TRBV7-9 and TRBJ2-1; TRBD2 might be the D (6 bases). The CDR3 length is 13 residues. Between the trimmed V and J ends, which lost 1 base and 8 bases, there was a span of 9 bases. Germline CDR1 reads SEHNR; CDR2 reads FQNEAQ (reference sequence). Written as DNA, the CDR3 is TGTGCCAGCAGCTTAGTAGGGACTTATGAGCAGTTCTTC. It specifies CASSLVGTYEQFF.

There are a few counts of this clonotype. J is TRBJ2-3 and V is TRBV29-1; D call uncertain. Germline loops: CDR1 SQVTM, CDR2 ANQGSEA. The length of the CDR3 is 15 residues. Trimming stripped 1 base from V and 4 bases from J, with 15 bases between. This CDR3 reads CSVEALGTSPDTQYF. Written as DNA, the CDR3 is TGCAGCGTTGAAGCCCTTGGCACCTCTCCAGATACGCAGTATTTT.

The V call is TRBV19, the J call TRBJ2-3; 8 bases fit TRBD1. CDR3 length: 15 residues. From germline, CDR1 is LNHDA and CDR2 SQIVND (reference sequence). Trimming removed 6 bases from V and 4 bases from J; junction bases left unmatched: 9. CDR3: CASSEGQGVADTQYF. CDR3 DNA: TGTGCCAGTAGCGAAGGACAGGGTGTCGCAGATACGCAGTATTTT.

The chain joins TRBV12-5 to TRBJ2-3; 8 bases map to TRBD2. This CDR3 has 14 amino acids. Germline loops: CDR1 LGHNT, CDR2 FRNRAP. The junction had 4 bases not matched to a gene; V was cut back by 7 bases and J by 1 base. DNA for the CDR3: TGTGCTAGTGCGGGACTAGGGGGCACAGATACGCAGTATTTT. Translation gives CASAGLGGTDTQYF.

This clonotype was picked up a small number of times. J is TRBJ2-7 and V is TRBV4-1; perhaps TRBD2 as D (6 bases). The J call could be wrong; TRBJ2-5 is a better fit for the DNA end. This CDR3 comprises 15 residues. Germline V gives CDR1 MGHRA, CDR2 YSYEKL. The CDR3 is CASSPSEGRIETQYF. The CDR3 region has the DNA TGCGCCAGCAGCCCCTCGGAGGGGAGGATAGAGACCCAGTACTTC.

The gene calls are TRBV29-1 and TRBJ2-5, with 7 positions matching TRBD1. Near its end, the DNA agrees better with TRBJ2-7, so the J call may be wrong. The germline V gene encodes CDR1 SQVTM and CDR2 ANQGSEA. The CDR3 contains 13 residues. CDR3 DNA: TGCAGCGTTGAATCTACAGGGGCCTACGAGCAGTACTTC. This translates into CSVESTGAYEQYF.

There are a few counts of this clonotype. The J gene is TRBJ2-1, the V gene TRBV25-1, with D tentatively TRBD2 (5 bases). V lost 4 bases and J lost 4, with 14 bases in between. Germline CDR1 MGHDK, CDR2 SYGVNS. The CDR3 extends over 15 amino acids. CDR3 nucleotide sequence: TGTGCCAGCAGTGGGGTGGTAACGGGGTACAATGAGCAGTTCTTC. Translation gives CASSGVVTGYNEQFF.

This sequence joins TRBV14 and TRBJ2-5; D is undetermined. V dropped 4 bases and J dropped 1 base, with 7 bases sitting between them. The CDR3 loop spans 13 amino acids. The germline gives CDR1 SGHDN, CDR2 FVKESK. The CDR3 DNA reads TGTGCCAGCAGCCGAAACCTCCAAGAGACCCAGTACTTC. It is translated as CASSRNLQETQYF. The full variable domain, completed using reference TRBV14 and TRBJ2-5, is EAGVTQFPSHSVIEKGQTVTLRCDPISGHDNLYWYRRVMGKEIKFLLHFVKESKQDESGMPNNRFLAERTGGTYSTLKVQPAELEDSGVYFCASSRNLQETQYFGPGTRLLVL.

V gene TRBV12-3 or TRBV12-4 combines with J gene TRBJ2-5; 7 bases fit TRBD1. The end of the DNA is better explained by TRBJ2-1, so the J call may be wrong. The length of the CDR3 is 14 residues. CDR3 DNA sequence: TGTGCCAGCAGTACCCTGTCAGGGGGCAATGAGCAGTTCTTC. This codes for CASSTLSGGNEQFF.

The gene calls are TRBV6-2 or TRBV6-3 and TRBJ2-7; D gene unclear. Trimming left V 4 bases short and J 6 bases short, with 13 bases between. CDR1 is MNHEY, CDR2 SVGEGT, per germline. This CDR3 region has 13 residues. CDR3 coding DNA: TGTGCCAGCAGTTCCGGGTCAATCGCCGAGCAGTACTTC. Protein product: CASSSGSIAEQYF.

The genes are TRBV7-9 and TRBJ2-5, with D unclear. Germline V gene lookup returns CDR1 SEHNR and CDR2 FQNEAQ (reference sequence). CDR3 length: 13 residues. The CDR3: CAREALDQETQYF. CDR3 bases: TGTGCGAGAGAAGCTTTGGATCAAGAGACCCAGTACTTC.

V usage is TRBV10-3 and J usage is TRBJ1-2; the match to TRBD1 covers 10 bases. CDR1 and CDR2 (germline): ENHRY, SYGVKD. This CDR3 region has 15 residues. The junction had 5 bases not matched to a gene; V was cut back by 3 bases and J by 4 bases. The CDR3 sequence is CAISEGQGVVYGYTF. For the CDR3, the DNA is TGTGCCATCAGTGAAGGACAGGGGGTAGTCTATGGCTACACCTTC.

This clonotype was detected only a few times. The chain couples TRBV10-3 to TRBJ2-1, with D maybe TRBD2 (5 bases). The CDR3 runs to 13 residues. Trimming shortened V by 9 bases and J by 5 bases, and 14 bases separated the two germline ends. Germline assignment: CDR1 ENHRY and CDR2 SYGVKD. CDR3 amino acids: CAMVEGYDNEQFF. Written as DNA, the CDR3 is TGTGCCATGGTAGAGGGCTATGACAATGAGCAGTTCTTC.

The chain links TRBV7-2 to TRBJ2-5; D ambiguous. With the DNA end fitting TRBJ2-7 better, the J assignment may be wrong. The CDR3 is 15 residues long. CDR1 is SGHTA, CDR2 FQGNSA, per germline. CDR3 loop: CASSFLSDPSYEQYF. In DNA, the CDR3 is TGTGCCAGCAGCTTCCTGTCGGACCCATCCTACGAGCAGTACTTC.

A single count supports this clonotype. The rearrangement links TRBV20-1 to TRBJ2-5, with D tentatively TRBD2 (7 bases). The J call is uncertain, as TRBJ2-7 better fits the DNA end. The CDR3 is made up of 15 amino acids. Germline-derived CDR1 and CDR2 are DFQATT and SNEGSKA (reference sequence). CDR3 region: CSAREGGGGSYEQYF. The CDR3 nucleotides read TGCAGTGCTAGAGAGGGGGGAGGGGGCTCCTACGAGCAGTACTTC.

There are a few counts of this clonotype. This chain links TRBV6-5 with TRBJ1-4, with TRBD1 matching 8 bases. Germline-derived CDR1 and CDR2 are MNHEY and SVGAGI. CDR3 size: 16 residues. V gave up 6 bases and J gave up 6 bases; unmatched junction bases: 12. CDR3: CASRVFGTGNHEKLFF. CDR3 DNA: TGTGCCAGCAGGGTGTTTGGGACAGGCAATCATGAAAAACTGTTTTTT.

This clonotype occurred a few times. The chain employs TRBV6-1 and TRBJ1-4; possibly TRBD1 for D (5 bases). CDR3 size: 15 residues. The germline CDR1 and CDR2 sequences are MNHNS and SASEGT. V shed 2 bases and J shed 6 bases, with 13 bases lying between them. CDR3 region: CASSERGDPDEKLFF. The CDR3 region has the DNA TGTGCCAGCAGTGAAAGGGGCGACCCTGATGAAAAACTGTTTTTT.

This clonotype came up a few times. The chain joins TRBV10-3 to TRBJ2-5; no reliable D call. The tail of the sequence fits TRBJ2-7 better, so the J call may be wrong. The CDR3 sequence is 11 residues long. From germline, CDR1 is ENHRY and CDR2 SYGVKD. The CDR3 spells CAISSDYEQYF. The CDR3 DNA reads TGTGCCATCAGTTCTGACTACGAGCAGTACTTC.

The CDR3 loop reads CASSSGAFSGGDTQYF. The CDR3 region has the DNA TGCGCCAGCAGCTCTGGGGCGTTTAGCGGGGGAGATACGCAGTATTTT. The chain employs TRBV5-1 and TRBJ2-3; TRBD2 aligns across 9 bases. CDR1 is SGHRS and CDR2 is YFSETQ in the germline V gene. The CDR3 totals 16 residues. J gave up 5 bases and V 3 bases, and 10 bases lay outside the gene matches.

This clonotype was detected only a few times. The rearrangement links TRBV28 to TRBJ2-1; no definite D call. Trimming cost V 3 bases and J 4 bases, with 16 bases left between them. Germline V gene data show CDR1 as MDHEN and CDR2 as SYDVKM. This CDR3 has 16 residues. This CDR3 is CASSLVFQETYNEQFF. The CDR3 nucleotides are TGTGCCAGCAGTTTGGTTTTCCAGGAGACTTACAATGAGCAGTTCTTC.

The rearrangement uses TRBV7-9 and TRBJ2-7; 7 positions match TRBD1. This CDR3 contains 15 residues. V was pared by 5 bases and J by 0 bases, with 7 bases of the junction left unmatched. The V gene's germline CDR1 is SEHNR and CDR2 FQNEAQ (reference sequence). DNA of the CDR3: TGTGCCAGCAGCCAGACGACAGGGAACTCCTACGAGCAGTACTTC. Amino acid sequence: CASSQTTGNSYEQYF.

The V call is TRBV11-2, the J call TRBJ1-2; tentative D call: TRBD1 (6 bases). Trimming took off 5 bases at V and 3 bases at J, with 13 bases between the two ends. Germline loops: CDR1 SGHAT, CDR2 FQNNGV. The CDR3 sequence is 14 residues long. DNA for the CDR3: TGTGCCAGCAGCCCCGGACGGACAGACTATGGCTACACCTTC. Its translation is CASSPGRTDYGYTF.